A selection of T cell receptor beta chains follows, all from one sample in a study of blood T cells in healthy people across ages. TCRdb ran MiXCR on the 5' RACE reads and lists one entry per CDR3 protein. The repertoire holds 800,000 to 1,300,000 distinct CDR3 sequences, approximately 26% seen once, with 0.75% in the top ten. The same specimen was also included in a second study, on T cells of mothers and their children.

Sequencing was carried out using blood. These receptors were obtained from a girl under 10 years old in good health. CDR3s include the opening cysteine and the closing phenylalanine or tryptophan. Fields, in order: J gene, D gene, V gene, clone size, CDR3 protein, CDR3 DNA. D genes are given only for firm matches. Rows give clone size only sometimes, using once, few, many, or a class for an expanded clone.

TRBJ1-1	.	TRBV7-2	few	CASSLVGMAEAFF	TGTGCCAGCAGCCTCGTGGGGATGGCTGAAGCTTTCTTT
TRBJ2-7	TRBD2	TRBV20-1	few	CSARDRTGGYEQYF	TGCAGTGCTAGAGATCGGACGGGGGGGTACGAGCAGTACTTC
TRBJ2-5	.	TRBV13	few	CASSLNDGFGTQYF	TGTGCCAGCAGCTTAAACGACGGGTTTGGGACCCAGTACTTC
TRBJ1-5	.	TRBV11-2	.	CASSFDRANNQPQHF	TGTGCCAGCAGCTTCGACCGGGCCAACAATCAGCCCCAGCATTTT
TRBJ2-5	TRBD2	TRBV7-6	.	CATSRGIAGFEETQYF	TGTGCCACCAGCAGAGGGATAGCGGGGTTCGAGGAGACCCAGTACTTC
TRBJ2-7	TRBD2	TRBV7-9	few	CASSPGLAGGNSSYEQYF	TGTGCCAGCAGCCCCGGACTAGCGGGGGGAAACAGCTCCTACGAGCAGTACTTC
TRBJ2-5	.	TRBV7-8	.	CASSFWGGAGETQYF	TGTGCCAGCAGCTTTTGGGGGGGGGCTGGAGAGACCCAGTACTTC
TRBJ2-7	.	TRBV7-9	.	CASSSASGLPMDEQYF	TGTGCCAGCAGCTCCGCCTCGGGACTGCCCATGGACGAGCAGTACTTC
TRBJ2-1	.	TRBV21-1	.	CASSKSPPPYNEQFF	TGTGCCAGCAGCAAATCCCCGCCACCCTACAATGAGCAGTTCTTC
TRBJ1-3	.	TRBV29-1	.	CSVGDNSGNTIYF	TGCAGCGTTGGGGACAACTCTGGAAACACCATATATTTT
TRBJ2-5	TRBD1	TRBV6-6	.	CASSRVGPGQGGTQYF	TGTGCCAGCAGCCGAGTGGGGCCGGGACAGGGAGGGACCCAGTACTTC
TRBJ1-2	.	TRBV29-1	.	CSVAGLTVGYTF	TGCAGCGTTGCCGGATTAACGGTCGGCTACACCTTC
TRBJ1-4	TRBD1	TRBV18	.	CASSPQDRAGEKLFF	TGTGCCAGCTCCCCACAAGACAGGGCTGGTGAAAAACTGTTTTTT
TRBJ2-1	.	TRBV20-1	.	CSARLRLVYNEQFF	TGCAGTGCTAGGTTGAGACTAGTCTACAATGAGCAGTTCTTC
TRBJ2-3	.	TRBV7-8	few	CASSLSGTLRSDTQYF	TGTGCCAGCAGCTTATCTGGGACACTTAGATCAGATACGCAGTATTTT
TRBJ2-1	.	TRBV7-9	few	CASSPLNRNEQFF	TGTGCCAGCAGCCCTTTAAACAGGAATGAGCAGTTCTTC
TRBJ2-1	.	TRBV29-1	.	CSVSDQRNYNEQFF	TGCAGCGTATCTGACCAACGGAATTACAATGAGCAGTTCTTC
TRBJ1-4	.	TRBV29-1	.	CVCLNEKLFF	TGCGTCTGCCTTAATGAAAAACTGTTTTTT
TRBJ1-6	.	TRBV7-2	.	CASSFKGANSPLHF	TGTGCCAGCAGCTTCAAAGGGGCCAATTCACCCCTCCACTTT
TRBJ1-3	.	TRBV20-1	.	CSAGNSIQNEDTIYF	TGCAGTGCTGGCAACAGTATCCAAAATGAGGACACCATATATTTT
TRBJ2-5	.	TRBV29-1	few	CSSLSYTPGETQYF	TGCAGCTCTTTGTCCTATACCCCTGGAGAGACCCAGTACTTC
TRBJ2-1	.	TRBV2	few	CASSDPSGLSSYNEQFF	TGTGCCAGCAGTGACCCCAGCGGACTGAGCTCCTACAATGAGCAGTTCTTC
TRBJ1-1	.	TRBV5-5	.	CASSLTRVYTEAFF	TGTGCCAGCAGCTTGACCCGCGTTTATACTGAAGCTTTCTTT
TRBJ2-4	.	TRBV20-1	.	CSARPRQYLAKNIQYF	TGCAGTGCTAGACCTCGACAGTATCTAGCCAAAAACATTCAGTACTTC
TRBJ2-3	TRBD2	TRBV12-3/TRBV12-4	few	CASSPISGASDTQYF	TGTGCCAGCAGTCCGATTAGCGGGGCTTCAGATACGCAGTATTTT
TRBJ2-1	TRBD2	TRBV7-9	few	CASSVLSGGAYNEQFF	TGTGCCAGCAGCGTACTTAGCGGGGGGGCCTACAATGAGCAGTTCTTC
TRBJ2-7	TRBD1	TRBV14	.	CASSHFAGQGAQEQYF	TGTGCCAGCAGCCATTTCGCGGGACAGGGGGCACAGGAGCAGTACTTC
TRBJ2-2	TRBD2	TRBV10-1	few	CASSVTSGNTGELFF	TGCGCCAGCAGTGTGACTAGCGGTAACACCGGGGAGCTGTTTTTT
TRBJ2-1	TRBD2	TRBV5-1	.	CASSFGLGEGNKQFF	TGCGCCAGCAGCTTTGGACTAGGGGAAGGCAATAAGCAGTTCTTC
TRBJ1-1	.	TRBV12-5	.	CASAHEVDTEAFF	TGTGCTAGTGCCCATGAGGTGGACACTGAAGCTTTCTTT
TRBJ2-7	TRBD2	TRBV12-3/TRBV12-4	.	CASSLQGASGSYEQYF	TGTGCCAGCAGTTTACAAGGGGCTAGCGGCTCCTACGAGCAGTACTTC
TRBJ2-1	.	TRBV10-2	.	CASSNSLAANEQFF	TGCGCCAGCAGTAATAGCCTAGCTGCCAATGAGCAGTTCTTC
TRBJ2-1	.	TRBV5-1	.	CASRKVFTSMLPFNEQFF	TGCGCCAGCAGAAAGGTATTCACTAGCATGTTACCCTTCAATGAGCAGTTCTTC
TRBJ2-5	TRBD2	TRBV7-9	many	CASSSGGGQETQYF	TGTGCCAGCAGCAGTGGCGGGGGACAAGAGACCCAGTACTTC
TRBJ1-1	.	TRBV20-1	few	CSASGEAFF	TGCAGTGCTAGCGGAGAAGCTTTCTTT
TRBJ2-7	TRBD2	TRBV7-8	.	CARREGTSSYEQYF	TGTGCCAGGAGAGAGGGGACTAGCTCCTACGAGCAGTACTTC
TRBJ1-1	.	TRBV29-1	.	CSAQGTLGRTEAFF	TGCAGCGCACAAGGGACCCTCGGGCGCACTGAAGCTTTCTTT
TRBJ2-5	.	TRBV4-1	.	CASSQISGRGSPDF	TGCGCCAGCAGCCAGATAAGTGGACGGGGGAGCCCCGACTTC
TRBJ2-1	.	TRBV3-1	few	CASSQDLADYYNEQFF	TGTGCCAGCAGCCAAGACTTAGCGGACTACTACAATGAGCAGTTCTTC
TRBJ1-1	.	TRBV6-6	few	CASSPSGTGVWEGTEAFF	TGTGCCAGCAGCCCCTCGGGTACAGGCGTGTGGGAAGGCACTGAAGCTTTCTTT
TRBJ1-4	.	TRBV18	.	CASSPSQGKNEKLFF	TGTGCCAGCTCACCCTCTCAGGGGAAAAATGAAAAACTGTTTTTT
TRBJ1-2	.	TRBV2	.	CASSEGTGSNYGYTF	TGTGCCAGCAGTGAAGGCACAGGGTCTAACTATGGCTACACCTTC
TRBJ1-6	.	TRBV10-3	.	CAISESTAIYNSPLHF	TGTGCCATCAGTGAGTCGACAGCTATCTATAATTCACCCCTCCACTTT
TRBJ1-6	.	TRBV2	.	CASKSGASGSPLHF	TGTGCCAGCAAAAGCGGGGCCTCGGGGTCACCCCTCCACTTT
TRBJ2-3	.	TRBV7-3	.	CASSPSRTSDTQYF	TGTGCCAGCAGCCCCTCCAGGACGTCCGATACGCAGTATTTT
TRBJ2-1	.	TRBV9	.	CASSAKAYNEQFF	TGTGCCAGCAGCGCTAAAGCCTACAATGAGCAGTTCTTC
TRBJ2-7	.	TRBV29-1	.	CSVERGNSDEQYF	TGCAGCGTTGAACGAGGGAACTCGGACGAGCAGTACTTC
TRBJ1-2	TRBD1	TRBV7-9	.	CASSHPGQPYGYTF	TGTGCCAGCAGTCACCCGGGACAGCCTTATGGCTACACCTTC
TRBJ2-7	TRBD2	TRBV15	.	CATSRGPSAGGSYEQYF	TGTGCCACCAGCAGAGGTCCTAGCGCGGGGGGCAGCTACGAGCAGTACTTC
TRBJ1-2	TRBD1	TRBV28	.	CASSLSQGANYGYTF	TGTGCCAGCAGTTTGTCCCAGGGGGCTAACTATGGCTACACCTTC
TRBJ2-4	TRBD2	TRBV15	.	CATSPQRGGLLAKNIQYF	TGTGCCACCAGCCCCCAGCGGGGCGGGTTGCTAGCCAAAAACATTCAGTACTTC
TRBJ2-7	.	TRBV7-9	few	CASLDRVEREQYF	TGTGCCAGTTTAGATCGGGTAGAACGGGAGCAGTACTTC
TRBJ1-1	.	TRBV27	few	CASGEVLEAFF	TGTGCCAGCGGGGAGGTTCTTGAAGCTTTCTTT
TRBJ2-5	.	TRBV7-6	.	CASSLARDRTQYF	TGTGCCAGCAGCTTAGCGCGTGACCGGACCCAGTACTTC
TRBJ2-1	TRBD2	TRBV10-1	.	CASRIIGLAGVPYNEQFF	TGCGCCAGCAGAATTATAGGACTAGCGGGTGTTCCTTACAATGAGCAGTTCTTC
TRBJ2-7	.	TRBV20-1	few	CSAVVAEEQPYEQYF	TGCAGTGCCGTAGTTGCAGAAGAACAGCCCTACGAGCAGTACTTC
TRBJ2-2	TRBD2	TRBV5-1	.	CASSLGASGTGELFF	TGCGCCAGCAGCTTGGGGGCTAGCGGCACCGGGGAGCTGTTTTTT
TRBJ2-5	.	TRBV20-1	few	CSARGSKEETQYF	TGCAGTGCTAGAGGTTCGAAGGAAGAGACCCAGTACTTC
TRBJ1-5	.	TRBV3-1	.	CASSNTPAGSSNQPQHF	TGTGCCAGCAGCAACACTCCTGCCGGGAGTAGCAATCAGCCCCAGCATTTT